Listed below are T cell receptor beta chains from one sample, sequenced in a study of patients and donors after allogeneic stem cell transplantation. TCRdb independently ran MiXCR on the RT-PCR reads; one entry per CDR3 protein. Found here are about 230,000 distinct CDR3 sequences, roughly 13% of them singletons; the top ten hold around a tenth. What was sequenced was blood, either unsorted or a sorted T cell fraction (not recorded which). These TCRs come from a human donor who was either an allogeneic HSCT recipient or a stem cell or donor lymphocyte infusion donor (not recorded which). It is not recorded whose cells these are; they may come from a transplant donor. Each CDR3 is given with its conserved first and last residue. A D gene is named only where the DNA matches it firmly. Some rows mark clone size as missing; the rest say once, few, many or name a class of expanded clone.

many	TRBJ2-7	TRBV5-1	-	CASSSSGTSGNEQYF	TGCGCCAGCAGCTCCTCCGGGACATCGGGCAACGAGCAGTACTTC
-	TRBJ2-3	TRBV20-1	TRBD1	CSATGQGAADTQYF	TGCAGTGCTACTGGACAGGGGGCGGCAGATACGCAGTATTTT
many	TRBJ2-7	TRBV20-1	-	CSARDPYEQYF	TGCAGTGCTAGAGATCCCTACGAGCAGTACTTC
-	TRBJ1-1	TRBV7-8	TRBD1	CASSSSGTGMEAFF	TGTGCCAGCAGCTCCTCCGGGACAGGGATGGAAGCTTTCTTT
many	TRBJ1-1	TRBV12-3/TRBV12-4	-	CASTPGRFEAFF	TGTGCCAGCACCCCAGGACGGTTTGAAGCTTTCTTT
-	TRBJ1-1	TRBV10-2	-	CASSPRGSNTEAFF	TGCGCCAGCAGCCCCAGGGGATCGAACACTGAAGCTTTCTTT
few	TRBJ1-3	TRBV12-3/TRBV12-4	TRBD1	CASSSQGARSGNTIYF	TGTGCCAGCAGTTCGCAGGGGGCGCGATCTGGAAACACCATATATTTT
-	TRBJ1-4	TRBV12-3/TRBV12-4	-	CASSSAGRYEKLFF	TGTGCCAGCAGTTCTGCAGGGAGGTACGAAAAACTGTTTTTT
many	TRBJ2-7	TRBV27	TRBD1	CASSLRTGARSYEQYF	TGTGCCAGCAGTTTGCGGACAGGGGCGAGGTCCTACGAGCAGTACTTC
-	TRBJ2-2	TRBV7-2	-	CASSLASRRATGELFF	TGTGCCAGCAGCTTAGCTAGCCGACGGGCCACCGGGGAGCTGTTTTTT
-	TRBJ1-1	TRBV7-8	TRBD1	CASSQRDRVVEAFF	TGTGCCAGCAGCCAACGGGACAGGGTGGTTGAAGCTTTCTTT
few	TRBJ1-1	TRBV4-2	-	CASSQEAGAFMNTEAFF	TGTGCCAGCAGCCAAGAGGCAGGGGCTTTCATGAACACTGAAGCTTTCTTT
few	TRBJ2-5	TRBV12-3/TRBV12-4	-	CASSLAAGSKETQYF	TGTGCCAGCAGTTTAGCGGCAGGGAGTAAAGAGACCCAGTACTTC
many	TRBJ2-2	TRBV27	-	CASSPHRLSGELFF	TGTGCCAGCAGTCCCCACAGGTTGTCCGGGGAGCTGTTTTTT
once	TRBJ1-2	TRBV4-2	-	CASSQDRSKNYGYTF	TGTGCCAGCAGCCAAGATAGGTCCAAAAACTATGGCTACACCTTC
few	TRBJ1-1	TRBV5-6	-	CASSFLIPSGPTEAFF	TGTGCCAGCAGCTTCCTAATCCCCTCCGGTCCCACTGAAGCTTTCTTT
-	TRBJ2-2	TRBV7-6	-	CASSSTGGNTGELFF	TGTGCCAGCAGCTCGACAGGCGGGAACACCGGGGAGCTGTTTTTT
-	TRBJ1-4	TRBV19	TRBD1	CASSIKGTASGGEKLFF	TGTGCCAGTAGTATTAAAGGGACAGCCTCTGGCGGTGAAAAACTGTTTTTT
few	TRBJ1-4	TRBV19	TRBD1	CASTSTGGYGKLFF	TGTGCCAGTACCTCGACAGGGGGCTACGGAAAACTGTTTTTT
-	TRBJ1-2	TRBV27	-	CASSSLGGPSYGYTF	TGTGCCAGCAGTTCCCTAGGGGGACCGAGCTATGGCTACACCTTC
many	TRBJ2-1	TRBV6-2/TRBV6-3	TRBD2	CASSQLAGAFEQFF	TGTGCCAGCAGCCAACTAGCGGGAGCCTTTGAGCAGTTCTTC
-	TRBJ2-1	TRBV5-1	-	CASSLGDTPGNEQFF	TGCGCCAGCAGCTTGGGGGACACTCCAGGGAATGAGCAGTTCTTC
-	TRBJ2-7	TRBV3-1	-	CASSQGVSSRSEQYF	TGTGCCAGCAGCCAAGGAGTAAGTTCACGTTCCGAGCAGTACTTC
-	TRBJ1-6	TRBV12-3/TRBV12-4	TRBD1	CASSLGHRGNSPLHF	TGTGCCAGCAGTTTAGGTCACAGGGGTAATTCACCCCTCCACTTT
few	TRBJ2-5	TRBV14	-	CASSQVRETQYF	TGTGCCAGCAGCCAAGTGAGGGAGACCCAGTACTTC
-	TRBJ1-1	TRBV5-4	-	CASSPWQGWYTEAFF	TGTGCCAGCAGCCCTTGGCAGGGATGGTACACTGAAGCTTTCTTT
many	TRBJ2-7	TRBV7-2	TRBD2	CASSSTSGTLYEQYF	TGTGCCAGCAGCTCGACTAGCGGGACTCTTTACGAGCAGTACTTC
many	TRBJ2-1	TRBV5-1	-	CASRQDIFSYNEQFF	TGCGCCAGCAGACAGGACATTTTCTCCTACAATGAGCAGTTCTTC
many	TRBJ2-1	TRBV20-1	TRBD2	CSATSLAGGSRGEQFF	TGCAGTGCTACCTCCCTAGCGGGGGGTTCCCGAGGGGAGCAGTTCTTC
many	TRBJ2-5	TRBV20-1	-	CSARSGYETQYF	TGCAGTGCTAGATCAGGGTACGAGACCCAGTACTTC
-	TRBJ1-3	TRBV20-1	-	CSARDNNSGNTIYF	TGCAGTGCTAGAGATAACAACTCTGGAAACACCATATATTTT
few	TRBJ2-7	TRBV5-1	-	CASSLEAPGPREQYF	TGCGCCAGCAGCTTGGAGGCGCCGGGGCCCCGCGAGCAGTACTTC
-	TRBJ1-6	TRBV7-2	-	CASSLIRPGEPLHF	TGTGCCAGCAGCTTAATCCGCCCCGGGGAACCCCTCCACTTT
-	TRBJ2-1	TRBV12-3/TRBV12-4	TRBD2	CASSLISGRGANEQFF	TGTGCCAGCAGTTTGATTAGCGGGAGGGGTGCCAATGAGCAGTTCTTC
many	TRBJ1-4	TRBV29-1	TRBD1	CSVRTGVEKLFF	TGCAGCGTTCGGACAGGAGTTGAAAAACTGTTTTTT
few	TRBJ2-1	TRBV7-2	TRBD2	CASSLVAGGPNEQFF	TGTGCCAGCAGCTTAGTAGCGGGGGGGCCAAATGAGCAGTTCTTC